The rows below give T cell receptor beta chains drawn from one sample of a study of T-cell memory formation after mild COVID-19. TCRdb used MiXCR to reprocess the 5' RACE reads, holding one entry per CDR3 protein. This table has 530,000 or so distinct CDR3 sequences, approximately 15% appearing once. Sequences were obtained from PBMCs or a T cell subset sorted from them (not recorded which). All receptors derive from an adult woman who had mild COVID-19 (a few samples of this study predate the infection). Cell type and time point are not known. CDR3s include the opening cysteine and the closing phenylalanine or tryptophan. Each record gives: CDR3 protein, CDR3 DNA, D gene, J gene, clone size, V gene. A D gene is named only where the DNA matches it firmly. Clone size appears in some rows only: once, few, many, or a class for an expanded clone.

CDR3 protein: CASSPDEKLFF; CDR3 DNA: TGTGCCAGTAGCCCCGATGAAAAACTGTTTTTT; D gene: NA; J gene: TRBJ1-4; clone size: NA; V gene: TRBV19
CDR3 protein: CAISGGPSGGSQETQYF; CDR3 DNA: TGTGCCATCAGTGGGGGGCCTAGCGGCGGGTCCCAAGAGACCCAGTACTTC; D gene: NA; J gene: TRBJ2-5; clone size: few; V gene: TRBV10-3
CDR3 protein: CATSRPPGDSGSFAKNIQYF; CDR3 DNA: TGTGCCACCAGCAGACCCCCCGGGGATAGCGGGAGTTTTGCCAAAAACATTCAGTACTTC; D gene: TRBD2; J gene: TRBJ2-4; clone size: NA; V gene: TRBV15
CDR3 protein: CASARGATGANVLTF; CDR3 DNA: TGTGCCAGCGCGAGAGGGGCAACTGGGGCCAACGTCCTGACTTTC; D gene: NA; J gene: TRBJ2-6; clone size: NA; V gene: TRBV6-5
CDR3 protein: CASSYLGSLRTDTQYF; CDR3 DNA: TGTGCCAGCAGTTACTTAGGCTCCCTTCGCACAGATACGCAGTATTTT; D gene: NA; J gene: TRBJ2-3; clone size: few; V gene: TRBV6-5
CDR3 protein: CASSPRDRREKLFF; CDR3 DNA: TGTGCCAGCAGTCCTCGGGACAGGAGGGAGAAACTGTTTTTT; D gene: TRBD1; J gene: TRBJ1-4; clone size: NA; V gene: TRBV12-3/TRBV12-4
CDR3 protein: CASSDGPSGGTYEQYF; CDR3 DNA: TGTGCCAGCAGCGATGGTCCTTCCGGGGGAACCTACGAGCAGTACTTC; D gene: NA; J gene: TRBJ2-7; clone size: few; V gene: TRBV9
CDR3 protein: CASSRRTSGGIYEQYF; CDR3 DNA: TGTGCCAGCAGTCGACGGACTAGCGGGGGGATCTACGAGCAGTACTTC; D gene: TRBD2; J gene: TRBJ2-7; clone size: few; V gene: TRBV6-2/TRBV6-3
CDR3 protein: CASSYRTVNEKLFF; CDR3 DNA: TGTGCCAGCAGTTACAGGACAGTTAATGAAAAACTGTTTTTT; D gene: NA; J gene: TRBJ1-4; clone size: NA; V gene: TRBV6-6
CDR3 protein: CASSPSGSTYNEQFF; CDR3 DNA: TGTGCCAGCAGTCCCAGCGGGAGCACCTACAATGAGCAGTTCTTC; D gene: TRBD2; J gene: TRBJ2-1; clone size: few; V gene: TRBV6-5
CDR3 protein: CASSLNFYEQFF; CDR3 DNA: TGTGCCAGCAGCTTAAACTTCTATGAGCAGTTCTTC; D gene: NA; J gene: TRBJ2-1; clone size: few; V gene: TRBV11-2
CDR3 protein: CSALERRAGSYNEQFF; CDR3 DNA: TGCAGTGCTCTGGAAAGGAGGGCCGGATCCTACAATGAGCAGTTCTTC; D gene: NA; J gene: TRBJ2-1; clone size: NA; V gene: TRBV20-1
CDR3 protein: CASSPVPAGTLDGYTF; CDR3 DNA: TGCGCCAGCAGCCCCGTACCTGCGGGGACACTCGATGGCTACACCTTC; D gene: NA; J gene: TRBJ1-2; clone size: few; V gene: TRBV4-1
CDR3 protein: CASSYSGGTHSTDTQYF; CDR3 DNA: TGTGCCAGCAGTTACTCTGGGGGGACGCACAGCACAGATACGCAGTATTTT; D gene: NA; J gene: TRBJ2-3; clone size: few; V gene: TRBV6-5
CDR3 protein: CASSPTQRNTEAFF; CDR3 DNA: TGTGCCAGCAGTCCTACCCAGAGGAACACTGAAGCTTTCTTT; D gene: NA; J gene: TRBJ1-1; clone size: few; V gene: TRBV12-3/TRBV12-4
CDR3 protein: CASSSGQEETQYF; CDR3 DNA: TGTGCCAGCAGCTCCGGACAGGAAGAGACCCAGTACTTC; D gene: TRBD1; J gene: TRBJ2-5; clone size: few; V gene: TRBV2
CDR3 protein: CASSPGSVQYF; CDR3 DNA: TGTGCCAGCAGTCCAGGGAGTGTCCAGTACTTC; D gene: NA; J gene: TRBJ2-4; clone size: NA; V gene: TRBV6-2/TRBV6-3
CDR3 protein: CATSRDFAVSYNEQFF; CDR3 DNA: TGTGCCACCAGCAGAGATTTTGCCGTCTCCTACAATGAGCAGTTCTTC; D gene: NA; J gene: TRBJ2-1; clone size: NA; V gene: TRBV15
CDR3 protein: CASSEWGVSSYEQYF; CDR3 DNA: TGTGCCAGCAGTGAATGGGGGGTAAGCTCCTACGAGCAGTACTTC; D gene: NA; J gene: TRBJ2-7; clone size: NA; V gene: TRBV2
CDR3 protein: CASWGRDSYEQYF; CDR3 DNA: TGTGCCAGCTGGGGCAGGGACTCCTACGAGCAGTACTTC; D gene: NA; J gene: TRBJ2-7; clone size: few; V gene: TRBV12-3/TRBV12-4
CDR3 protein: CASSLEVTGNYGYTF; CDR3 DNA: TGTGCCAGCAGCTTAGAGGTGACAGGGAACTATGGCTACACCTTC; D gene: TRBD1; J gene: TRBJ1-2; clone size: few; V gene: TRBV7-2
CDR3 protein: CASSYSGPGANVLTF; CDR3 DNA: TGTGCCAGCAGTTACTCAGGGCCTGGGGCCAACGTCCTGACTTTC; D gene: NA; J gene: TRBJ2-6; clone size: NA; V gene: TRBV6-5
CDR3 protein: CASSESQGGAAFKFYEQYF; CDR3 DNA: TGCGCCAGCAGTGAGTCGCAGGGGGGGGCCGCTTTTAAGTTCTACGAGCAGTACTTC; D gene: NA; J gene: TRBJ2-7; clone size: NA; V gene: TRBV10-2
CDR3 protein: CATSDPSGESTDTQYF; CDR3 DNA: TGTGCCACCAGTGACCCTAGCGGGGAAAGCACAGATACGCAGTATTTT; D gene: TRBD2; J gene: TRBJ2-3; clone size: few; V gene: TRBV24-1
CDR3 protein: CASSTGPTGPGAFF; CDR3 DNA: TGTGCCAGTAGTACGGGACCGACGGGCCCGGGAGCTTTCTTT; D gene: NA; J gene: TRBJ1-1; clone size: NA; V gene: TRBV19
CDR3 protein: CASSPPTSGTAETQYF; CDR3 DNA: TGTGCCAGCAGCCCGCCGACTAGCGGAACCGCGGAGACCCAGTACTTC; D gene: TRBD2; J gene: TRBJ2-5; clone size: few; V gene: TRBV5-4
CDR3 protein: CSADRTGGYNEQFF; CDR3 DNA: TGCAGTGCCGACCGGACCGGGGGTTACAATGAGCAGTTCTTC; D gene: NA; J gene: TRBJ2-1; clone size: few; V gene: TRBV20-1
CDR3 protein: CASSFETGASFGYTF; CDR3 DNA: TGTGCCAGCAGCTTCGAGACAGGGGCCTCCTTTGGCTACACCTTC; D gene: TRBD1; J gene: TRBJ1-2; clone size: NA; V gene: TRBV5-8
CDR3 protein: CASSTILAGVGNEQFF; CDR3 DNA: TGTGCCAGCAGCACGATTCTAGCGGGGGTCGGTAATGAGCAGTTCTTC; D gene: TRBD2; J gene: TRBJ2-1; clone size: few; V gene: TRBV7-2
CDR3 protein: CASSLSMGDTQYF; CDR3 DNA: TGTGCCAGCAGCTTGTCGATGGGAGATACGCAGTATTTT; D gene: NA; J gene: TRBJ2-3; clone size: NA; V gene: TRBV7-9
CDR3 protein: CASSRTGYYEQYF; CDR3 DNA: TGTGCCAGCAGTCGGACAGGGTACTACGAGCAGTACTTC; D gene: TRBD1; J gene: TRBJ2-7; clone size: few; V gene: TRBV27
CDR3 protein: CASSSPLVAGYEQYF; CDR3 DNA: TGTGCCAGCAGTTCCCCATTGGTAGCGGGCTACGAGCAGTACTTC; D gene: TRBD2; J gene: TRBJ2-7; clone size: few; V gene: TRBV6-5
CDR3 protein: CASSLTWDTHNSPLHF; CDR3 DNA: TGCGCCAGCAGCTTGACTTGGGATACTCATAATTCACCCCTCCACTTT; D gene: NA; J gene: TRBJ1-6; clone size: many; V gene: TRBV5-1
CDR3 protein: CASRSDRGQTGELFF; CDR3 DNA: TGTGCCAGCAGATCGGACAGGGGTCAGACCGGGGAGCTGTTTTTT; D gene: TRBD1; J gene: TRBJ2-2; clone size: NA; V gene: TRBV12-3/TRBV12-4
CDR3 protein: CSARRGGTDTQYF; CDR3 DNA: TGCAGTGCTAGACGGGGGGGCACAGATACGCAGTATTTT; D gene: TRBD2; J gene: TRBJ2-3; clone size: many; V gene: TRBV20-1
CDR3 protein: CATSDFFQETQYF; CDR3 DNA: TGTGCCACCAGTGATTTCTTCCAAGAGACCCAGTACTTC; D gene: NA; J gene: TRBJ2-5; clone size: few; V gene: TRBV24-1
CDR3 protein: CASSQDLQGFFTF; CDR3 DNA: TGCGCCAGCAGCCAAGATTTACAGGGCTTTTTCACCTTC; D gene: NA; J gene: TRBJ1-2; clone size: few; V gene: TRBV4-1
CDR3 protein: CSAKTGDNNEQFF; CDR3 DNA: TGCAGTGCCAAAACAGGGGATAACAATGAGCAGTTCTTC; D gene: TRBD1; J gene: TRBJ2-1; clone size: NA; V gene: TRBV20-1
CDR3 protein: CASSPPWTGPLTDTQYF; CDR3 DNA: TGTGCCAGCTCACCACCTTGGACAGGGCCCCTCACAGATACGCAGTATTTT; D gene: TRBD1; J gene: TRBJ2-3; clone size: few; V gene: TRBV18
CDR3 protein: CASSLARTSGRGGSSYNEQFF; CDR3 DNA: TGTGCCAGCAGCTTAGCGCGGACTAGCGGGAGAGGGGGTAGCTCCTACAATGAGCAGTTCTTC; D gene: TRBD2; J gene: TRBJ2-1; clone size: few; V gene: TRBV7-2
CDR3 protein: CASSPGRTESYEQYF; CDR3 DNA: TGCGCCAGCAGCCCGGGGCGGACAGAATCCTACGAGCAGTACTTC; D gene: NA; J gene: TRBJ2-7; clone size: NA; V gene: TRBV5-1
CDR3 protein: CASRRLPVDYNEQFF; CDR3 DNA: TGTGCCAGCAGACGGCTCCCGGTAGACTACAATGAGCAGTTCTTC; D gene: NA; J gene: TRBJ2-1; clone size: NA; V gene: TRBV12-3/TRBV12-4
CDR3 protein: CASSSGSYMNTEAFF; CDR3 DNA: TGTGCCAGCAGTTCAGGCTCCTACATGAACACTGAAGCTTTCTTT; D gene: NA; J gene: TRBJ1-1; clone size: NA; V gene: TRBV6-5
CDR3 protein: CASSRLQGLNTEAFF; CDR3 DNA: TGTGCCAGCAGCCGCCTACAGGGTCTGAACACTGAAGCTTTCTTT; D gene: NA; J gene: TRBJ1-1; clone size: NA; V gene: TRBV7-9
CDR3 protein: CASSAQQGLTGNTIYF; CDR3 DNA: TGTGCCAGCAGCGCCCAACAGGGGCTTACTGGAAACACCATATATTTT; D gene: NA; J gene: TRBJ1-3; clone size: NA; V gene: TRBV21-1
CDR3 protein: CANVRAPGEQYF; CDR3 DNA: TGTGCCAATGTGCGGGCCCCAGGCGAGCAGTACTTC; D gene: NA; J gene: TRBJ2-7; clone size: once; V gene: TRBV2
CDR3 protein: CSVDSPDGYTF; CDR3 DNA: TGCAGCGTTGATTCCCCGGATGGCTACACCTTC; D gene: NA; J gene: TRBJ1-2; clone size: few; V gene: TRBV29-1
CDR3 protein: CSARGQLAGGYNEQFF; CDR3 DNA: TGCAGTGCTAGAGGACAACTAGCGGGAGGGTACAATGAGCAGTTCTTC; D gene: TRBD2; J gene: TRBJ2-1; clone size: NA; V gene: TRBV20-1
CDR3 protein: CSATYRGDGYTF; CDR3 DNA: TGCAGTGCTACGTACAGGGGCGATGGCTACACCTTC; D gene: TRBD1; J gene: TRBJ1-2; clone size: NA; V gene: TRBV20-1
CDR3 protein: CASSYLRRGPGSSGANVLTF; CDR3 DNA: TGTGCCAGCAGTTACTTAAGGAGGGGGCCGGGCAGCTCTGGGGCCAACGTCCTGACTTTC; D gene: NA; J gene: TRBJ2-6; clone size: NA; V gene: TRBV6-5
CDR3 protein: CASSQDQGTLGAFF; CDR3 DNA: TGTGCCAGCAGCCAAGATCAGGGAACCTTGGGAGCTTTCTTT; D gene: NA; J gene: TRBJ1-1; clone size: few; V gene: TRBV14
CDR3 protein: CASSQVRGRVNTEAFF; CDR3 DNA: TGTGCCAGCAGCCAAGTCAGGGGACGGGTGAACACTGAAGCTTTCTTT; D gene: NA; J gene: TRBJ1-1; clone size: NA; V gene: TRBV3-1
CDR3 protein: CASSLGEGWNQPQHF; CDR3 DNA: TGTGCCAGCAGCTTAGGGGAGGGGTGGAATCAGCCCCAGCATTTT; D gene: NA; J gene: TRBJ1-5; clone size: NA; V gene: TRBV13
CDR3 protein: CASSENGLTDTQYF; CDR3 DNA: TGCGCCAGCAGCGAAAACGGACTCACAGATACGCAGTATTTT; D gene: NA; J gene: TRBJ2-3; clone size: NA; V gene: TRBV5-1
CDR3 protein: CASSSIVGAGTYNEQFF; CDR3 DNA: TGTGCCAGCAGCTCGATAGTAGGGGCAGGGACCTACAATGAGCAGTTCTTC; D gene: NA; J gene: TRBJ2-1; clone size: NA; V gene: TRBV13
CDR3 protein: CASSYSVNGHYGYTF; CDR3 DNA: TGTGCCAGCAGTTACTCGGTCAACGGCCACTATGGCTACACCTTC; D gene: NA; J gene: TRBJ1-2; clone size: NA; V gene: TRBV6-5
CDR3 protein: CASSPEGRASYEQYF; CDR3 DNA: TGCGCCAGCAGCCCAGAGGGCAGGGCGTCCTACGAGCAGTACTTC; D gene: NA; J gene: TRBJ2-7; clone size: NA; V gene: TRBV5-1
CDR3 protein: CATRSRDRVAGELFF; CDR3 DNA: TGTGCCACCAGGAGCCGGGACAGGGTAGCCGGGGAGCTGTTTTTT; D gene: TRBD1; J gene: TRBJ2-2; clone size: NA; V gene: TRBV15